This T cell receptor beta chain was identified during a study of blood T cell repertoires in COVID-19. Original data processing: For nucleated cells, counts were estimated from reference gene primer amplification. Only in-frame clones appear in the TCRdb table, and some are missing; sequencing was by immunoSEQ multiplex PCR. Clonal size and the V and J genes are those of that table, whereas D and trimming came from the DNA. Of about 330,000 clones listed, over 80% were seen once; the top ten hold about 4.7%. Material: PBMCs or T cells enriched from blood (not recorded which). This sequence was found in a man aged 30-40 years who had recovered from COVID-19.

Here the CDR3 reads CASSKAGTSGAETQYF. CDR3 DNA sequence: TGTGCCAGCAGCAAAGCCGGGACTAGCGGGGCGGAGACCCAGTACTTC. The chain couples TRBV21-1 to TRBJ2-5; the D call in the table, TRBD2, was not verified against the DNA. TRBV21-1 counts as a pseudogene. The CDR3 runs 16 residues.